Following are 12 T cell receptor beta chains from one sample sequenced in a study of beta chain features in type 1 diabetes. Expressed TCRB transcripts were sequenced because the isolated RNA had all been reverse transcribed beforehand. This table comes from immunoSEQ multiplex PCR, and its TCRdb copy is limited to in-frame clones, with some not included. The sample shows around 290,000 clones, under 8.5% of them seen only once. What was sequenced was central memory CD4+ T cells from blood. The receptor set was obtained from a young woman in good health.

The chain couples TRBV5-6 to TRBJ2-3; no firm D call. This CDR3 is built from 12 residues. V was clipped by 1 base and J by 10 bases, with 10 bases between them. From germline, CDR1 is SGHDT and CDR2 YYEEEE. Written as DNA, the CDR3 is TGTGCCAGCAGCTTGAATGACTGGGCGCAGTATTTT. Its translation: CASSLNDWAQYF.

This clone was seen ten or more times. This chain links TRBV27 with TRBJ1-3; TRBD1 might be the D (6 bases). Germline CDR1 MNHEY, CDR2 SMNVEV (reference sequence). This CDR3 has 12 residues. V was shortened by 9 bases and J by 9 bases, with 15 bases between the two germline ends. The CDR3: CARQGTRGTIYF. DNA of the CDR3: TGTGCCAGACAGGGAACAAGGGGCACCATATATTTT.

The chain joins TRBV6-5 to TRBJ1-5; possible D gene TRBD1, 5 bases. Trimming shortened V by 0 bases and J by 3 bases, and 12 bases separated the two germline ends. Germline CDR1 is MNHEY and CDR2 is SVGAGI. The CDR3 is 16 amino acids. CDR3 coding DNA: TGTGCCAGCAGTTACTCGTCATGGGGGATCAATCAGCCCCAGCATTTT. Residues: CASSYSSWGINQPQHF.

This clone was observed a handful of times. The chain is built from TRBV6-4 and TRBJ2-5; D is unclear. The V gene's germline CDR1 is MRHNA and CDR2 SNTAGT. V lost 4 bases, J lost 5 bases, and 11 bases lay in between. The CDR3 runs to 13 residues. The CDR3: CASSVALGETQYF. The CDR3 DNA follows: TGTGCCAGCAGTGTGGCCTTAGGGGAGACCCAGTACTTC.

In its sample, this clone was seen a few times. The rearrangement links TRBV6-5 to TRBJ2-6; no definite D call. This CDR3 has 15 amino acids. CDR1 MNHEY and CDR2 SVGAGI come from the germline V gene. The V and J ends lost 5 bases and 0 bases respectively, with 8 bases between them. The CDR3 reads CASSAAISGANVLTF. CDR3 coding DNA: TGTGCCAGCAGTGCCGCAATCTCTGGGGCCAACGTCCTGACTTTC.

There are a few counts of this clone. The rearrangement joins TRBV19 to TRBJ1-5; D may be TRBD1 (6 bases). This CDR3 contains 15 residues. Germline CDR1 LNHDA, CDR2 SQIVND (reference sequence). With 3 bases removed from V and 7 bases from J, the gap between germline ends came to 16 bases. The CDR3 loop is CASSIVQGSTQPQHF. CDR3 coding DNA: TGTGCCAGTAGTATTGTACAGGGATCGACACAGCCCCAGCATTTT.

The sample holds many counts of this clone. The identical CDR3 is also encoded by other nucleotide sequences in the sample. The V call is TRBV7-2, the J call TRBJ2-7, with D tentatively TRBD2 (5 bases). CDR1 SGHTA and CDR2 FQGNSA come from the germline V gene. V was shortened by 2 bases and J by 0 bases, with 17 bases between the two germline ends. CDR3 size: 17 residues. The CDR3, as DNA: TGTGCCAGCAGCTTAAAGGGTCGGGGTTTCAGCTCCTACGAGCAGTACGTC. It translates to CASSLKGRGFSSYEQYV.

This clone occurred a few times. V gene TRBV27 combines with J gene TRBJ2-7; maybe TRBD2 (5 bases). Trimming stripped 5 bases from V and 0 bases from J, with 20 bases between. There are 17 residues in the CDR3. CDR1 MNHEY and CDR2 SMNVEV come from the germline V gene (reference sequence). Here the CDR3 DNA reads TGTGCCAGCAGTCTCCGTCTCCGGGGTACCATCTCCTACGAGCAGTACTTC. It codes for CASSLRLRGTISYEQYF.

This clone was counted a few times. This specimen includes other DNA sequences encoding the same CDR3. V usage is TRBV27 and J usage is TRBJ1-2; D unresolved. This CDR3 is built from 11 residues. Trimming stripped 5 bases from V and 5 bases from J, with 6 bases between. Germline assignment: CDR1 MNHEY and CDR2 SMNVEV (reference sequence). The DNA of the CDR3 is TGTGCCAGCAGTAAAGGGTATGGCTACACCTTC. Translated: CASSKGYGYTF.

This clone was recorded a few times. The chain combines TRBV7-7 with TRBJ2-2; D not resolved. V lost 5 bases, J lost 1 base, and 8 bases lay in between. The V gene's germline CDR1 is SSHAT and CDR2 FNYEAQ (reference sequence). This CDR3 spans 14 amino acids. The CDR3 bases are TGTGCCAGCAGCCCCGACTGGAACACCGGGGAGCTGTTTTTT. Amino acid sequence: CASSPDWNTGELFF.

V gene TRBV12-5 combines with J gene TRBJ2-5; TRBD1 matches at 8 bases. The V segment lost 4 bases and the J segment 5 bases; nucleotides outside the gene matches: 6. The CDR3 consists of 14 residues. Germline CDR1 LGHNT, CDR2 FRNRAP. The CDR3 sequence is CASGSPDRGETQYF. DNA of the CDR3: TGTGCTAGTGGTTCTCCAGACAGGGGCGAGACCCAGTACTTC.

In its sample, this clone was seen many times. CDR3 loop: CATSRDPKGGPGELFF. In nucleotides, the CDR3 is TGTGCCACCAGCAGAGATCCAAAGGGAGGGCCCGGGGAGCTGTTTTTT. The chain has TRBV15 and TRBJ2-2; 7 bases are shared with TRBD2. CDR1 is LNHNV, CDR2 YYDKDF, per germline (reference sequence). V lost 0 bases and J lost 6; bases outside the gene matches: 7. The CDR3 runs to 16 residues.